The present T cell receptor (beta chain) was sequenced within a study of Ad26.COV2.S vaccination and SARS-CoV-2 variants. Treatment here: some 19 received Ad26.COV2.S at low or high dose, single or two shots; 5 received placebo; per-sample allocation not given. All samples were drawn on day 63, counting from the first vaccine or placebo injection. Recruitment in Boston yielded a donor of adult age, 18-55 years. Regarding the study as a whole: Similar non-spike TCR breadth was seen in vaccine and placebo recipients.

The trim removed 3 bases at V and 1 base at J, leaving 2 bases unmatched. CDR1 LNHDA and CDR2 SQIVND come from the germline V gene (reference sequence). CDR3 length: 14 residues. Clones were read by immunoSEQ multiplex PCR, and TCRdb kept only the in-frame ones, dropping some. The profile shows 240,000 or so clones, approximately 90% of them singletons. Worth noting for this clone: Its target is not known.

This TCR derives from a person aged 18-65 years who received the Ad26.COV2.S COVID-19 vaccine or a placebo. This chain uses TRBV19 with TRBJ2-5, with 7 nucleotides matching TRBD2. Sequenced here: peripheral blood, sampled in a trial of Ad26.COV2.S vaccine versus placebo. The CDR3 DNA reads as TGTGCCAGTAGTATTTCGGGGGGCCAAGAGACCCAGTACTTC. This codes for CASSISGGQETQYF.